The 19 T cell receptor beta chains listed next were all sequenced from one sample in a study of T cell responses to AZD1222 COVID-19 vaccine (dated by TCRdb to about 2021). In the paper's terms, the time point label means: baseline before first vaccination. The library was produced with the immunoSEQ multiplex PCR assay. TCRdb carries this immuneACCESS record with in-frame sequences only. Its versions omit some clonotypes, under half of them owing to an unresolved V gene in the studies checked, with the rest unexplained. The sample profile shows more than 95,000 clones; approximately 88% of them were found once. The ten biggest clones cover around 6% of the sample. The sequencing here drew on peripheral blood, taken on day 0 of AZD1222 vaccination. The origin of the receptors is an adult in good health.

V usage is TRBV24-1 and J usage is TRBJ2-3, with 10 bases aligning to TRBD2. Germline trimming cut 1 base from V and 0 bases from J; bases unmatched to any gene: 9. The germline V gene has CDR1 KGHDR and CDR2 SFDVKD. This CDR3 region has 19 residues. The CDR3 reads CATSDFPSGRATSTDTQYF. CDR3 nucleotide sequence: TGTGCCACCAGTGATTTCCCAAGCGGGAGGGCCACTAGCACAGATACGCAGTATTTT.

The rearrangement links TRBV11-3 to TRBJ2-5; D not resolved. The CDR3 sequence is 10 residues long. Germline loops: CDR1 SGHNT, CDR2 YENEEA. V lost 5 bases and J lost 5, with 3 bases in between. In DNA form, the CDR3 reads TGTGCCAGCAGCGGGGAGACCCAGTACTTC. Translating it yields CASSGETQYF. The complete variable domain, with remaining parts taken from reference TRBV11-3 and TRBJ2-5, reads EAGVVQSPRYKIIEKKQPVAFWCNPISGHNTLYWYLQNLGQGPELLIRYENEEAVDDSQLPKDRFSAERLKGVDSTLKIQPAELGDSAVYLCASSGETQYFGPGTRLLVL.

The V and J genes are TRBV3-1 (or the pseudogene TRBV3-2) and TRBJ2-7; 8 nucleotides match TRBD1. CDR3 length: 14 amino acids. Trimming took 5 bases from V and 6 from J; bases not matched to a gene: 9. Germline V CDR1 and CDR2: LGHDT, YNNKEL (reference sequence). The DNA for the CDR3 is TGTGCCAGCAGCACGCGGACAGGGTATGGCGAGCAGTACTTC. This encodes CASSTRTGYGEQYF.

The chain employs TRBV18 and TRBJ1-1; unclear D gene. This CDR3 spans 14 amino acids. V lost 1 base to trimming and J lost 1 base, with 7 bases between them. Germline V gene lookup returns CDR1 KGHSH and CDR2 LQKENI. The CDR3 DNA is TGTGCCAGCTCACCACAGGACTGGAACACTGAAGCTTTCTTT. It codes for CASSPQDWNTEAFF.

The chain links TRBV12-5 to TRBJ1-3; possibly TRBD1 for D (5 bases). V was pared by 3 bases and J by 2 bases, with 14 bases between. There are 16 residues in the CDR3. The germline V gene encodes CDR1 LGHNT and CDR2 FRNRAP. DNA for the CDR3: TGTGCTAGTGGTTTAGGGCAGGGAATCACTGGAAACACCATATATTTT. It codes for CASGLGQGITGNTIYF.

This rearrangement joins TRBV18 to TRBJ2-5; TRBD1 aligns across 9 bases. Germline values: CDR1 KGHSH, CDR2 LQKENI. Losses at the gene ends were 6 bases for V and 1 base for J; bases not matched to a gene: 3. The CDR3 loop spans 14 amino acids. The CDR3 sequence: CASSQDRGQETQYF. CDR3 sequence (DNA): TGTGCCAGCTCCCAGGACAGGGGCCAAGAGACCCAGTACTTC. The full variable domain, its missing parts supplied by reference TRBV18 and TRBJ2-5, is NAGVMQNPRHLVRRRGQEARLRCSPMKGHSHVYWYRQLPEEGLKFMVYLQKENIIDESGMPKERFSAEFPKEGPSILRIQQVVRGDSAAYFCASSQDRGQETQYFGPGTRLLVL.

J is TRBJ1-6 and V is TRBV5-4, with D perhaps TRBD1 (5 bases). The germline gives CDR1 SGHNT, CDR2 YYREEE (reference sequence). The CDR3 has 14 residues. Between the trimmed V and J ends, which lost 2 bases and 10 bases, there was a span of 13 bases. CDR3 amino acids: CASSLGQGSSPLHF. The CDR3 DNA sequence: TGTGCCAGCAGCTTAGGCCAGGGATCGTCACCCCTCCACTTT.

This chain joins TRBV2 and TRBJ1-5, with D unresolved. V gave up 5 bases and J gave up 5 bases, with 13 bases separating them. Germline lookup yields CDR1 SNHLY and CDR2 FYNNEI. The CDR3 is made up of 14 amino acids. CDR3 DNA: TGTGCCAGCAGTCGGGCCCAGTCGGATCAGCCCCAGCATTTT. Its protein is CASSRAQSDQPQHF.

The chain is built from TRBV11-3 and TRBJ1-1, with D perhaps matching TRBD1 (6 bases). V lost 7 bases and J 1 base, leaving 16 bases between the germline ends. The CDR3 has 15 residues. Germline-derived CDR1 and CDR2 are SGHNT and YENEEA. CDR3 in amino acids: CASTRGGGTNTEAFF. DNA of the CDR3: TGTGCCAGCACCCGAGGGGGTGGGACGAACACTGAAGCTTTCTTT.

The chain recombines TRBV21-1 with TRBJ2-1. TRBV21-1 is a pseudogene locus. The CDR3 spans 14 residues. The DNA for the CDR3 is TGTGCCAGCAGCAAGTCCCTGAAGGTAAATGAGCAGTTCTTC. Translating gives CASSKSLKVNEQFF.

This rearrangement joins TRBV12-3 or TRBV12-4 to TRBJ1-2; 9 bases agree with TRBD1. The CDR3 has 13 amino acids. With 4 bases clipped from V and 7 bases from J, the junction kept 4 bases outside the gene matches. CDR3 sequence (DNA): TGTGCCAGCAGTTACAGGGGGCTGGGTGGCTACACCTTC. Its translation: CASSYRGLGGYTF.

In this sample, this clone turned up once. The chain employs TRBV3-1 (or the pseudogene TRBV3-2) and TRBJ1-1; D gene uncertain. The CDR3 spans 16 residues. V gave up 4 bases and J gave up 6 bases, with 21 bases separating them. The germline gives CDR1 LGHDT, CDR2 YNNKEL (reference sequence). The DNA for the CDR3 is TGTGCCAGCAGCCGAACCATCATGGGCGCTTCTGCTGAAGCTTTCTTT. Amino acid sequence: CASSRTIMGASAEAFF.

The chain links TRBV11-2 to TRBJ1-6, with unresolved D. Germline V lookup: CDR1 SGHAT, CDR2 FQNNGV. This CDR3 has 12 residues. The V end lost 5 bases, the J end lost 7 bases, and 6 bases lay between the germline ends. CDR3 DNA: TGTGCCAGCAGCCATCAAAATTCACCCCTCCACTTT. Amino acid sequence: CASSHQNSPLHF.

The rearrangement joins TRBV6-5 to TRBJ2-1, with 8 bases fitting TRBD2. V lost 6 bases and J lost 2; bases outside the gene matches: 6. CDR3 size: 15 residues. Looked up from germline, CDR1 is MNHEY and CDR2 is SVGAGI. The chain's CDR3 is CASSSSGLPYNEQFF. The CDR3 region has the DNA TGTGCCAGCAGCTCTAGCGGGCTGCCCTACAATGAGCAGTTCTTC.

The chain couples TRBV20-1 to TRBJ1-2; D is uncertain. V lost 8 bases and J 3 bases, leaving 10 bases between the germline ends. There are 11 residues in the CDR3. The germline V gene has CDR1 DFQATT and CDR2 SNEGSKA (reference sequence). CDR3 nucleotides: TGCAGTAGTTACAGCGACTATGGCTACACCTTC. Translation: CSSYSDYGYTF.

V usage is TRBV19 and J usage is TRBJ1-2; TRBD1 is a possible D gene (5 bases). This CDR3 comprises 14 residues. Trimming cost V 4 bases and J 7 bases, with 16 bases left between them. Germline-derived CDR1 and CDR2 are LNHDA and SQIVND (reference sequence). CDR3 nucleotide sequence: TGTGCCAGTAGTAATAAGGGGACGGCGTTTGGCTACACCTTC. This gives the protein CASSNKGTAFGYTF.

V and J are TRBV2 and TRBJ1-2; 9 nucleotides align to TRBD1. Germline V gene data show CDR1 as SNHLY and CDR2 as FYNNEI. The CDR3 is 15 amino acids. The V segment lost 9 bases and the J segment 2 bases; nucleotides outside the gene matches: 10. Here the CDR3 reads CARDKKGQGNYGYTF. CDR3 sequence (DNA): TGTGCCAGGGATAAAAAGGGACAGGGCAACTATGGCTACACCTTC.

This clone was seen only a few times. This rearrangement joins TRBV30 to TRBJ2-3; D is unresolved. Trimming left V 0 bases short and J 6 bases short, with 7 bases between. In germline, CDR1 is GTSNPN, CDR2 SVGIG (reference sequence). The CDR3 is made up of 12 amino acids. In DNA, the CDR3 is TGTGCCTGGAGTGTAATATTCGATACGCAGTATTTT. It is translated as CAWSVIFDTQYF.

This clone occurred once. The CDR3 DNA is TGTGCCAGCAGCTCGCGGGGGAGGGTAGCGTACGAGCAGTACTTC. Translated: CASSSRGRVAYEQYF. The rearrangement uses TRBV7-9 and TRBJ2-7, with 7 nucleotides matching TRBD2. CDR3 length: 15 residues. J was trimmed by 4 bases and V by 4 bases; bases with no gene match: 10. The germline V gene encodes CDR1 SEHNR and CDR2 FQNEAQ (reference sequence).